This TCR beta chain is drawn from a study of cytomegalovirus exposure and HLA in healthy donors. CDR1 is SGDLS and CDR2 is YYNGEE in the germline V gene. Deletions cut 4 bases from V and 0 bases from J, with 12 bases between. The CDR3 covers 15 residues. Study-wide findings and caveats: With DRB1 most and HLA-C fewest, TCR association rates differed between HLA loci in a later analysis. It is likely that the observed cluster of highly shared sequence variants was a sequencing artifact. Some V segments (TRBV6-2 and TRBV6-3 among them) were excluded as indistinguishable.

Comment on this clone: The antigen is not known.

The study ran its PCR with 60 Vbeta and 13 Jbeta primers. Assay used: immunoSEQ multiplex PCR; TCRdb lists only in-frame clones, some missing. The repertoire includes some 100,000 clones, approximately 72% of them detected once, and 1.9% sits in the top ten. The sequenced sample consisted of PBMCs. The sequence was obtained from a woman between 40 and 50 years old in good health and CMV-seronegative. The genes are TRBV9 and TRBJ2-3; possibly TRBD1 for D (6 bases). The CDR3 loop reads CASSTGQTSTDTQYF. The CDR3 region has the DNA TGTGCCAGCAGCACAGGACAGACTAGCACAGATACGCAGTATTTT.